This T cell receptor beta chain was documented in a study of T cells in Graves' hyperthyroidism and ophthalmopathy. The CDR3 regions of TCR beta were amplified from RNA transcripts. The HTBI primer set was used in a first-round RT-PCR of the TCR CDR3. TCRdb analysed the multiplex PCR reads with MiXCR anew, one entry per CDR3 protein. The table has more than 500,000 distinct CDR3 sequences, 15% to 20% seen once. Trimming left V 4 bases short and J 0 bases short, with 11 bases between. The CDR3 is 15 amino acids. Per the germline V gene, CDR1 is KGHDR and CDR2 is SFDVKD. This clonotype was found many times.

Sample: blood. The TCR sequence derives from a woman in her twenties or thirties with Graves' ophthalmopathy. The chain links TRBV24-1 to TRBJ1-1; the D gene is possibly TRBD1 (6 bases). CDR3 DNA: TGTGCCACCAGTGACGAACAGGGAATGAACACTGAAGCTTTCTTT. Protein sequence: CATSDEQGMNTEAFF.